This T cell receptor (beta chain) was found in a study of Graves' ophthalmopathy and Graves' hyperthyroidism. Overall study context: Upon initial diagnosis and before any treatment, peripheral blood was collected. Study-wide points: Ophthalmopathy progression was predicted with 70% to 71% sensitivity and roughly 79% specificity. Thyroid clonotypes that were expanded above 0.001 frequency mostly also appeared in blood. A model of 13 signatures distinguished ophthalmopathy from stable hyperthyroidism at around 90% sensitivity and 81.08% specificity.

In its sample, this clonotype was seen many times. Its target is unknown. As the template, RNA transcripts were used to amplify TCR beta CDR3 regions. RT-PCR was first run with HTBI primers, then multiplex PCR in a second round. TCRdb passed the multiplex PCR reads through MiXCR, listing each CDR3 protein once. The data show roughly 700,000 distinct CDR3 sequences, roughly 40% seen once. The sequence derives from an adult man with Graves' ophthalmopathy. The sample taken for sequencing was peripheral blood.

CDR3 sequence: CATRPGGSYEQYF. In nucleotides, the CDR3 is TGTGCCACCAGACCAGGGGGGTCCTACGAGCAGTACTTC. The genes are TRBV15 and TRBJ2-7; D perhaps matches TRBD1 (7 bases). Between the trimmed V and J ends, which lost 6 bases and 1 base, there was a span of 10 bases. The CDR3 loop spans 13 amino acids. Per the germline V gene, CDR1 is LNHNV and CDR2 is YYDKDF (reference sequence).